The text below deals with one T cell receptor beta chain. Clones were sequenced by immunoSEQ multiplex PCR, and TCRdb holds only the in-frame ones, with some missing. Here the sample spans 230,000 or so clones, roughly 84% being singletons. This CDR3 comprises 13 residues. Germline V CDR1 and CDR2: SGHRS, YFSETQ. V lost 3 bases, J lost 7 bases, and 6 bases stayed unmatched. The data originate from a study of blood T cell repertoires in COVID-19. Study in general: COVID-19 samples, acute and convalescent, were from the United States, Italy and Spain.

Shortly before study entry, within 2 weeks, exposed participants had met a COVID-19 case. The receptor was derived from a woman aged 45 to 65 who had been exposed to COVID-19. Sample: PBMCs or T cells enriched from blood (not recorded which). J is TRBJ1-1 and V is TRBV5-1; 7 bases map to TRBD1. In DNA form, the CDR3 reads TGCGCCAGCAGCTATACAGGGGATGATGAAGCTTTCTTT. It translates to CASSYTGDDEAFF.